A selection of T cell receptor beta chains follows, all from one sample in a study of PD-1 blockade in classical Hodgkin lymphoma. TCRdb's copy holds only in-frame clones and misses some; the assay was immunoSEQ multiplex PCR. Here the sample spans about 21,000 clones, roughly 89% being singletons. What was sequenced was CD8+ T cells from blood. These receptors came from a human donor with classical Hodgkin lymphoma. The CDR3 runs from the conserved cysteine through the conserved F or W. The size field is filled for only some rows; it gives once, few, many or a size class.

V gene	clone size	J gene	CDR3 protein
TRBV19	-	TRBJ2-1	CASSIGISGSSYNEQFF
TRBV30	few	TRBJ1-1	CAWEEGSGTEAFF
TRBV7-9	-	TRBJ1-4	CASSFTQENEKLFF
TRBV6-5	-	TRBJ1-2	CASSPGFYGYTF
TRBV14	-	TRBJ1-1	CASSQPNTEAFF
TRBV28	-	TRBJ2-7	CASSLGTYEQYF
TRBV6-5	-	TRBJ2-7	CASSYSEGPSSEQYF
TRBV5-1	-	TRBJ1-1	CASNNAGGTEAFF
TRBV30	-	TRBJ2-2	CAYRAENTGELFF
TRBV5-4	-	TRBJ1-4	CASSLGGTNEKLFF
TRBV30	-	TRBJ2-7	CAWSVTSGAEQYF
TRBV7-9	once	TRBJ1-5	CASSLVGQPQHF
TRBV4-3	-	TRBJ1-5	CASSQVWGTGNQPQHF
TRBV27	-	TRBJ1-5	CASSPSYSNQPQHF
TRBV7-2	once	TRBJ2-3	CASSLVVSDTQYF
TRBV19	-	TRBJ2-3	CASSLRLAETITDTQYF
TRBV30	-	TRBJ2-1	CAWSQGVGGEQFF
TRBV7-9	-	TRBJ1-5	CASSPGGPFRNQPQHF
TRBV7-6	-	TRBJ2-3	CASSLGLAGLADTQYF
TRBV18	-	TRBJ2-7	CASSPLVDSGKYEQYF
TRBV7-9	-	TRBJ2-5	CASSPVGRWDQETQYF
TRBV7-9	-	TRBJ1-2	CASGNAGTYGYTF
TRBV5-8	-	TRBJ2-7	CASSFGFEQYF
TRBV11-3	-	TRBJ1-2	CASSSRGVLYGYTF
TRBV19	-	TRBJ1-1	CASSDRVEAFF
TRBV30	-	TRBJ2-7	CARDSFHF
TRBV5-4	-	TRBJ1-2	CASSHRGSYGYTF
TRBV19	-	TRBJ2-3	CASSPVQFSSGGPDTQYF
TRBV7-2	few	TRBJ2-3	CASSFIRTSTDTQYF
TRBV7-9	-	TRBJ1-5	CASSRLGTDVNQPQHF
TRBV5-8	-	TRBJ2-7	CASSFIGAYEQYF
TRBV5-1	-	TRBJ2-7	CASSFLAGGRDEQYF
TRBV5-4	-	TRBJ2-7	CASSAFGSGIPYEQYF
TRBV19	-	TRBJ2-2	CASTPGPNTGELFF
TRBV7-3	-	TRBJ1-1	CASSYGAGGTEAFF
TRBV11-1	-	TRBJ1-3	CASSVSGEWAISGNTIYF
TRBV18	-	TRBJ2-5	CASFRGSQETQYF
TRBV7-2	-	TRBJ2-7	CASSLGYRGAYEQYF
TRBV11-2	-	TRBJ1-4	CASSLNIFEKLFF
TRBV5-1	-	TRBJ2-3	CASSLLGTDTQYF
TRBV4-1	-	TRBJ2-1	CASSQGTSGGYNEQFF
TRBV18	-	TRBJ2-3	CASSPLPATTVDTQYF
TRBV2	-	TRBJ2-7	CASSEETLYEQYF
TRBV4-1	-	TRBJ1-1	CASSQEPQRPGDTEAFF
TRBV2	-	TRBJ2-7	CASLARTSGSYEQYF
TRBV6-5	-	TRBJ2-2	CASSYSQGGTGELFF
TRBV6-5	-	TRBJ2-2	CASSYYAGRTGELFF
TRBV5-5	-	TRBJ2-5	CASSLGLAGQQYF
TRBV4-1	-	TRBJ2-7	CASSQDGVHEQYF
TRBV19	-	TRBJ2-5	CASTGDWPGETQYF
TRBV29-1	-	TRBJ1-3	CSVGDSFPGNTIYF
TRBV27	-	TRBJ1-4	CASSLVPPNGEKLFF
TRBV4-3	-	TRBJ2-7	CASSQDTTTLFYYEQYF